These 9 T cell receptor beta chains share one sample of origin, sequenced in a study of blood T cell repertoires in COVID-19. The method was immunoSEQ multiplex PCR; TCRdb's version includes in-frame clones alone and lacks a portion of them. The sample has 310,000 or so clones, more than 75% seen once. The sequencing input was peripheral blood. The receptors derive from a man aged 65-85 years with acute or convalescent COVID-19.

The chain couples TRBV7-9 to TRBJ2-7; D call uncertain. This CDR3 has 11 residues. Germline V gene data show CDR1 as SEHNR and CDR2 as FQNEAQ (reference sequence). V lost 5 bases to trimming and J lost 2 bases, with 4 bases between them. CDR3 nucleotides: TGTGCCAGCAGCACACCCTACGAGCAGTACTTC. Translating it yields CASSTPYEQYF.

J is TRBJ2-5 and V is TRBV2, with a tentative D call TRBD2 (5 bases). The CDR3 sequence is 16 residues long. Germline CDR1 and CDR2: SNHLY and FYNNEI. The germline V and J ends were trimmed by 6 bases and 4 bases, with 21 bases remaining between them. CDR3 residues: CASRYGGSGLGETQYF. CDR3 DNA sequence: TGTGCCAGCAGATATGGAGGTTCCGGGTTGGGAGAGACCCAGTACTTC.

This clone is judged medium-sized. The chain has TRBV3-1 (or the pseudogene TRBV3-2) and TRBJ1-3; 11 nucleotides line up with TRBD1. This CDR3 is 19 amino acids long. The germline V gene has CDR1 LGHDT and CDR2 YNNKEL (reference sequence). Trimming cost V 4 bases and J 3 bases; bases outside gene matches: 14. For the CDR3, the DNA is TGTGCCAGCAGCCCCAGACCCCCTGGGACAGGGGGATTTGGAAACACCATATATTTT. Its protein is CASSPRPPGTGGFGNTIYF.

The V call is TRBV15, the J call TRBJ1-6; possible D gene TRBD1, 6 bases. CDR3 size: 15 residues. The ends were cut back, 0 bases at V and 9 bases at J, with 12 bases in the middle. Germline CDR1 reads LNHNV; CDR2 reads YYDKDF (reference sequence). The CDR3 region has the DNA TGTGCCACCAGCAGAGAGGGGGACACTGGTTCACCCCTCCACTTT. Translation: CATSREGDTGSPLHF.

The chain has TRBV6-5 and TRBJ1-2; TRBD1 aligns across 7 bases. The V gene end was trimmed by 4 bases and the J gene end by 8 bases; junction bases not matched to a gene: 10. The CDR3 covers 14 residues. Germline V CDR1 and CDR2: MNHEY, SVGAGI. The CDR3 reads CASSSTGDAKGYTF. Here the CDR3 DNA reads TGTGCCAGCAGTTCCACAGGGGACGCTAAGGGCTACACCTTC.

The chain combines TRBV28 with TRBJ2-1, with D possibly being TRBD2 (7 bases). Looked up from germline, CDR1 is MDHEN and CDR2 is SYDVKM. V was cut by 5 bases and J by 3 bases, with 14 bases left in between. CDR3 length: 15 amino acids. CDR3 sequence reads: CASSPLRGGYNEQFF. In nucleotides, the CDR3 is TGTGCCAGCAGTCCCCTGAGGGGGGGCTACAATGAGCAGTTCTTC. The full variable domain, with the rest looked up from reference TRBV28 and TRBJ2-1, is DVKVTQSSRYLVKRTGEKVFLECVQDMDHENMFWYRQDPGLGLRLIYFSYDVKMKEKGDIPEGYSVSREKKERFSLILESASTNQTSMYLCASSPLRGGYNEQFFGPGTRLTVL.

This clone was counted between two and nine times. V is TRBV3-1 (or the pseudogene TRBV3-2) and J is TRBJ1-4, with 7 bases matching TRBD1. This CDR3 has 14 residues. Losses at the gene ends were 3 bases for V and 11 bases for J; bases not matched to a gene: 9. Germline CDR1 is LGHDT and CDR2 is YNNKEL (reference sequence). Here the CDR3 DNA reads TGTGCCAGCAGCCAGGGAGAGGGGGCGAATAAACTGTTTTTT. It specifies CASSQGEGANKLFF.

This sequence joins TRBV4-1 and TRBJ1-3; D remains ambiguous. This CDR3 has 16 residues. Germline CDR1 and CDR2: MGHRA and YSYEKL. Trimming removed 0 bases from V and 0 bases from J, with 9 bases in between. Written as DNA, the CDR3 is TGCGCCAGCAGCCAAGATCCGGGGATCTCTGGAAACACCATATATTTT. Its translation is CASSQDPGISGNTIYF.

The V gene is TRBV7-2, the J gene TRBJ2-7; D perhaps matches TRBD2 (5 bases). Germline V gene data show CDR1 as SGHTA and CDR2 as FQGNSA. The CDR3 contains 15 residues. V shed 0 bases and J shed 0 bases, with 9 bases lying between them. The chain's CDR3 is CASSLAGVSSYEQYF. In DNA, the CDR3 is TGTGCCAGCAGCTTAGCCGGGGTTAGCTCCTACGAGCAGTACTTC.